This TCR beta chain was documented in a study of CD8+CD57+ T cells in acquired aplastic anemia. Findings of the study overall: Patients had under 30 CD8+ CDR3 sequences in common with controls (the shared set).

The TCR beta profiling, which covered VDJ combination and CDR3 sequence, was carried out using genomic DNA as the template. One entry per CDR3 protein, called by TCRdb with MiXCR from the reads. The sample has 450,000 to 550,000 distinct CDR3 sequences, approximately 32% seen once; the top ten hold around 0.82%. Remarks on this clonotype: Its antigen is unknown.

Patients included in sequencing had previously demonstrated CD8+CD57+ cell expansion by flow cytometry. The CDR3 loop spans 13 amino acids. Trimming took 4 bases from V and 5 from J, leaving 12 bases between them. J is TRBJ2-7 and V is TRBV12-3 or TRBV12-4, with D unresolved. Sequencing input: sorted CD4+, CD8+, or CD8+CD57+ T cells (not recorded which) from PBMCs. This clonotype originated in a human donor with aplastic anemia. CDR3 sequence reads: CASSYSGANEQYF. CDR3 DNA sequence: TGTGCCAGCAGTTATAGTGGTGCCAACGAGCAGTACTTC.